These 14 T cell receptor beta chains were sequenced from one sample in a study of blood T cell repertoires in COVID-19. This table comes from immunoSEQ multiplex PCR, and its TCRdb copy is limited to in-frame clones, with some not included. The sample holds about 42,000 clones, 89% seen once. Sequences were obtained from peripheral blood. These receptor sequences come from a human donor in a cohort sampled during active COVID-19.

The chain employs TRBV19 and TRBJ1-2, with no clear D. Between the trimmed V and J ends, which lost 4 bases and 6 bases, there was a span of 12 bases. The CDR3 is 13 residues long. CDR1 is LNHDA and CDR2 is SQIVND in the germline V gene (reference sequence). This chain's CDR3 is CASSTSVVDGYTF. DNA of the CDR3: TGTGCCAGTAGTACTTCGGTGGTTGATGGCTACACCTTC.

The rearrangement uses TRBV4-1 and TRBJ1-2; D gene uncertain. Deletions cut 2 bases from V and 2 bases from J, with 6 bases between. The germline CDR1 and CDR2 sequences are MGHRA and YSYEKL. The CDR3 has 13 residues. The CDR3 protein is CASSQSGNYGYTF. The CDR3 DNA reads TGCGCCAGCAGCCAAAGCGGGAACTATGGCTACACCTTC.

The genes are TRBV2 and TRBJ1-2, with 10 bases matching TRBD1. V was clipped by 5 bases and J by 7 bases; unmatched bases: 4. Germline V gene lookup returns CDR1 SNHLY and CDR2 FYNNEI. The CDR3 covers 13 residues. CDR3 in amino acids: CASSSGQGSGYTF. In DNA, the CDR3 is TGTGCCAGCAGTTCGGGACAGGGGAGTGGCTACACCTTC.

A few counts support this clone. The chain links TRBV5-4 to TRBJ2-7; a weak D match, TRBD1 (5 bases). Trimming removed 4 bases at V and 2 bases at J, with 10 bases between. Germline values: CDR1 SGHNT, CDR2 YYREEE (reference sequence). The CDR3 contains 13 residues. CDR3 sequence (DNA): TGTGCCAGCAGCCCTTGGGGCACCTACGAGCAGTACTTC. Protein sequence: CASSPWGTYEQYF.

The CDR3 DNA is TGCGCCAGCAGCCAAGAGTGGGTGACTAGCCGAGGCCACGAGCAGTACTTC. This sequence encodes CASSQEWVTSRGHEQYF. This rearrangement joins TRBV4-3 to TRBJ2-7; 7 bases are a match to TRBD2. The V gene's germline CDR1 is LGHNA and CDR2 YSLEER. J was trimmed by 5 bases and V by 0 bases; bases with no gene match: 13. The CDR3 totals 17 residues.

The V gene is TRBV25-1, the J gene TRBJ1-5, with D maybe TRBD1 (5 bases). Germline CDR1 and CDR2: MGHDK and SYGVNS. The ends were cut back, 1 base at V and 1 base at J, with 11 bases in the middle. The CDR3 has 16 amino acids. The CDR3 region has the DNA TGTGCCAGCAGTGAATTGGGGCAGGAAAGCAATCAGCCCCAGCATTTT. This codes for CASSELGQESNQPQHF. Combining the CDR3 with reference TRBV25-1 and TRBJ1-5 gives the whole variable domain EADIYQTPRYLVIGTGKKITLECSQTMGHDKMYWYQQDPGMELHLIHYSYGVNSTEKGDLSSESTVSRIRTEHFPLTLESARPSHTSQYLCASSELGQESNQPQHFGDGTRLSIL.

This chain connects TRBV7-8 to TRBJ1-1, with TRBD1 matching over 7 bases. CDR1 and CDR2 from the germline V gene are SGHVS and FQNEAQ. The CDR3 has 14 residues. V dropped 7 bases and J dropped 4; count of bases not matched to a gene: 9. In DNA form, the CDR3 reads TGTGCCAGCATCCAAACAGGGGTTTCCACTGAAGCTTTCTTT. It encodes CASIQTGVSTEAFF.

Only one count was recorded for this clone. V usage is TRBV6-5 and J usage is TRBJ1-1; TRBD1 agrees at 8 bases. CDR1 MNHEY and CDR2 SVGAGI come from the germline V gene. V shed 2 bases, J shed 11 bases, and the junction held 7 bases outside the gene matches. This CDR3 has 13 residues. CDR3 protein: CASSYTRQGRAFF. CDR3 bases: TGTGCCAGCAGTTACACGCGACAGGGGAGGGCTTTCTTT.

J is TRBJ1-4 and V is TRBV2; 8 nucleotides match TRBD1. The CDR3 totals 16 residues. Germline V gene sequence: CDR1 SNHLY, CDR2 FYNNEI. After removal of 6 bases from V and 6 bases from J, the junction contained 12 bases not matched to a gene. The CDR3 region is CASSRAHQGADEKLFF. The CDR3 nucleotides read TGTGCCAGCAGCCGAGCGCATCAGGGGGCAGATGAAAAACTGTTTTTT.

The genes are TRBV5-8 and TRBJ1-4; 9 nucleotides align to TRBD1. The CDR3 spans 16 residues. The trim removed 7 bases at V and 4 bases at J, leaving 11 bases unmatched. Germline-derived CDR1 and CDR2 are SGHTS and YDEGEE. The CDR3 DNA reads as TGTGCCAGCCCCGGGACAGGGACCCTGATTAATGAAAAACTGTTTTTT. Its translation: CASPGTGTLINEKLFF.

This clone appeared a single time. This chain's CDR3 is CASSRRLAGASSYEQYF. CDR3 sequence (DNA): TGTGCCAGCAGCCGCCGACTAGCGGGGGCCTCCTCCTACGAGCAGTACTTC. J is TRBJ2-7 and V is TRBV6-2 or TRBV6-3; TRBD2 matches 12 bases. Germline CDR1 and CDR2: MNHEY and SVGEGT. CDR3 length equals 17 residues. Trimming removed 6 bases from V and 0 bases from J; junction bases left unmatched: 9.

This clone came up once. The rearrangement links TRBV9 to TRBJ1-1; no definite D call. Germline V gives CDR1 SGDLS, CDR2 YYNGEE. V was pared by 0 bases and J by 4 bases, with 7 bases between. This CDR3 spans 13 amino acids. The CDR3 bases are TGTGCCAGCAGCGTAGGTAATCCCACTGAAGCTTTCTTT. Protein sequence: CASSVGNPTEAFF.

The chain joins TRBV28 to TRBJ2-2; D remains unclear. Trimming left V 2 bases short and J 6 bases short, with 7 bases between. The CDR3 loop spans 13 amino acids. Germline lookup yields CDR1 MDHEN and CDR2 SYDVKM. For the CDR3, the DNA is TGTGCCAGCAGTTTACAGGTCTCCGGGGAGCTGTTTTTT. This sequence encodes CASSLQVSGELFF.

A few counts support this clone. The chain couples TRBV10-3 to TRBJ1-2, with unresolved D. Trimming took 3 bases from V and 4 from J, leaving 6 bases between them. Germline CDR1 and CDR2: ENHRY and SYGVKD. The CDR3 loop spans 12 amino acids. The CDR3 nucleotides are TGTGCCATCAGTGATGGACTCTATGGCTACACCTTC. This gives the protein CAISDGLYGYTF.